This T cell receptor beta chain was obtained from a study of shared clonotypes between healthy human individuals. Study-wide context: Researchers assigned three CD4 naive, three CD4 memory, two CD8 naive and one CD8 memory plate to each donor.

Once extracted for a subset, genomic DNA was divided evenly among several immunoSEQ plates. The data were produced by immunoSEQ multiplex PCR, yet TCRdb's version contains in-frame clones alone and is incomplete. Of about 230,000 clones in the sample, 50% to 75% were seen once. Note on this clone: The target antigen is unknown.

Whole-study results and caveats: Lower generation probabilities were found for non-shared clonotypes than for those shared by all four donors.

Sequenced material: memory CD4+ T cells sorted from blood. Subset specified: CD45RA-negative fraction. The origin of this receptor is a man between 25 and 39 years old in good health.

The CDR3 reads CSVEDWGGRALAKNIQYF. CDR3 in DNA: TGCAGCGTTGAAGATTGGGGGGGACGAGCCTTAGCCAAAAACATTCAGTACTTC. The chain joins TRBV29-1 to TRBJ2-4; 7 bases align to TRBD2. J gave up 0 bases and V 0 bases, and 11 bases lay outside the gene matches. Germline assignment: CDR1 SQVTM and CDR2 ANQGSEA. The CDR3 consists of 18 residues.